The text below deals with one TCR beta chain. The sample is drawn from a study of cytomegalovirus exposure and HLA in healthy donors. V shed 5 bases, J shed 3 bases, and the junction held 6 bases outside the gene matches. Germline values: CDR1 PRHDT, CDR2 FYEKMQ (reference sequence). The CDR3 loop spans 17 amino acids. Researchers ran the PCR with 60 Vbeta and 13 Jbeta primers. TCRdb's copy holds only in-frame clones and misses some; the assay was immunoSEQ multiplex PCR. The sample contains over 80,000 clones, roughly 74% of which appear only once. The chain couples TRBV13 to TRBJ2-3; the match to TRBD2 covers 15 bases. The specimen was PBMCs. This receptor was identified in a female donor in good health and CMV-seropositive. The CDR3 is CASSPLGTSGRTDTQYF. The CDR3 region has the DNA TGTGCCAGCAGCCCCCTAGGGACTAGCGGGAGGACAGATACGCAGTATTTT.